A single T cell receptor (beta chain) is shown here with its context. These data originate in a study of blood T cell repertoires in COVID-19. Study-level background: COVID-19 samples from acute and convalescent phases originated in the United States, Italy and Spain.

Profiled with immunoSEQ multiplex PCR; TCRdb holds only in-frame clones, not every one. The sample has approximately 52,000 clones, about 90% seen once; the top ten hold around 6.9%. The V and J ends lost 4 bases and 8 bases, in that order; junction bases with no gene match: 6. Germline CDR1 SEHNR, CDR2 FQNEAQ (reference sequence). This CDR3 comprises 14 residues. This TCR was sampled from a man between 50 and 59 years old with active COVID-19. Sequencing was carried out using peripheral blood. The gene calls are TRBV7-9 and TRBJ2-1; TRBD1 matches at 9 bases. This CDR3 is CASSSTGGWYEQFF. The CDR3 region has the DNA TGTGCCAGCAGCTCGACAGGGGGGTGGTATGAGCAGTTCTTC.